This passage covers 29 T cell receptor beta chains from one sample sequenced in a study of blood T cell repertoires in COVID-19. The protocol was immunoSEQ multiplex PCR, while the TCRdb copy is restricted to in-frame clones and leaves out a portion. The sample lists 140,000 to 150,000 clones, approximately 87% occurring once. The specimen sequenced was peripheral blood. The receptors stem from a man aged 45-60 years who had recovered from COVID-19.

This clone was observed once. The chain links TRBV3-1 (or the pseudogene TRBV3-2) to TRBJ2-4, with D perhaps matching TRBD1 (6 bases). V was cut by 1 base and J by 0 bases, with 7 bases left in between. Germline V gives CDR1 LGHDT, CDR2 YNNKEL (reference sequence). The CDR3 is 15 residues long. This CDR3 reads CASSQAGAAKNIQYF. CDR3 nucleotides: TGTGCCAGCAGCCAAGCAGGGGCAGCCAAAAACATTCAGTACTTC.

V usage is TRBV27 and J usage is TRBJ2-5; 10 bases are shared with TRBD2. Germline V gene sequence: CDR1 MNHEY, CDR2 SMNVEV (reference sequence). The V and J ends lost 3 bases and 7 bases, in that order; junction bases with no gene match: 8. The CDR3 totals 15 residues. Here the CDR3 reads CASSFSGLAKGTQYF. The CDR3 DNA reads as TGTGCCAGCAGTTTCTCGGGACTAGCGAAAGGGACCCAGTACTTC.

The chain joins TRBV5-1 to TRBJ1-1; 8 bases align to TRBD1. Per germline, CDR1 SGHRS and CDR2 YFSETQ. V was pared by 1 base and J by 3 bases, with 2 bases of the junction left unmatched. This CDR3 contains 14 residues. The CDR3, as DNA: TGCGCCAGCAGCTTGTTACAGGGGGACACTGAAGCTTTCTTT. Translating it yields CASSLLQGDTEAFF.

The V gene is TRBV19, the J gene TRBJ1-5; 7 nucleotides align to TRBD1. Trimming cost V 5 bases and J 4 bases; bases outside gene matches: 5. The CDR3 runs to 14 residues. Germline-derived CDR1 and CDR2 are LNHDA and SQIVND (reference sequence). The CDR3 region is CASSPLDRNQPQHF. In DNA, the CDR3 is TGTGCCAGTAGTCCCCTGGACAGGAATCAGCCCCAGCATTTT.

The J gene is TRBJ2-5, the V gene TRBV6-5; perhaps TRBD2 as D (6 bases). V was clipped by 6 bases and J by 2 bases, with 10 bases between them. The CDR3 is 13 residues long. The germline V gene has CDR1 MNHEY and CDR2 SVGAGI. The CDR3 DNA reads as TGTGCCAGCAGCACGGGGGTACAAGAGACCCAGTACTTC. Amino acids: CASSTGVQETQYF.

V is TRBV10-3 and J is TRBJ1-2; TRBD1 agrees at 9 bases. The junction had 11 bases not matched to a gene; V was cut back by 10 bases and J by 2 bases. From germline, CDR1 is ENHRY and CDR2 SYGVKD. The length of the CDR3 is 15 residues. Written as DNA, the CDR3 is TGTGCCACCGGGACAGGGAGCCAACTAAACTATGGCTACACCTTC. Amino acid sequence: CATGTGSQLNYGYTF.

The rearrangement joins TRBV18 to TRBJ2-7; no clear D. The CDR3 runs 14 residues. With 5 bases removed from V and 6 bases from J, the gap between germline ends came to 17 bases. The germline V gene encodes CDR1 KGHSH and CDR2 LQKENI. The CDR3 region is CASSNQANLLEQYF. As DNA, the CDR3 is TGTGCCAGCTCAAATCAGGCGAATCTTCTCGAGCAGTACTTC.

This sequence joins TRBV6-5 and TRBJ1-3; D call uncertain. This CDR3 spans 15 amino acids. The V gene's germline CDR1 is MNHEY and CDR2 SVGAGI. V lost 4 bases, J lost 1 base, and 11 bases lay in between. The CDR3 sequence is CASSSLRASGNTIYF. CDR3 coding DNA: TGTGCCAGCAGTTCCTTGAGGGCGTCTGGAAACACCATATATTTT.

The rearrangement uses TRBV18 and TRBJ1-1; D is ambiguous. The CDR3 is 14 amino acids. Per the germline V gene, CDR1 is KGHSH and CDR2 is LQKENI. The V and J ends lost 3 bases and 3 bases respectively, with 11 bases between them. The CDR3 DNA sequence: TGTGCCAGCTCACCGGCGTGGGGAGACACTGAAGCTTTCTTT. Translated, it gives CASSPAWGDTEAFF.

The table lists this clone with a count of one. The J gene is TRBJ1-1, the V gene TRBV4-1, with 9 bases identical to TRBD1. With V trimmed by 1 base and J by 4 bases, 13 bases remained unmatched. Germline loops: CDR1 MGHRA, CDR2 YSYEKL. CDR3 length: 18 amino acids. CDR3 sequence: CASSQVRGTGFGSTEAFF. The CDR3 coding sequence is TGCGCCAGCAGCCAAGTCCGCGGGACAGGGTTTGGAAGCACTGAAGCTTTCTTT.

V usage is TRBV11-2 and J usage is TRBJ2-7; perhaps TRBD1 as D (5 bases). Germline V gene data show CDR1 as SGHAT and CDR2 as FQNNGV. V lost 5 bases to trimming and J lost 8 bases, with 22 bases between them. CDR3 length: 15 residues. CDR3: CASSLQLDSWGKQYF. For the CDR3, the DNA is TGTGCCAGCAGCCTACAACTCGACAGTTGGGGAAAGCAGTACTTC.

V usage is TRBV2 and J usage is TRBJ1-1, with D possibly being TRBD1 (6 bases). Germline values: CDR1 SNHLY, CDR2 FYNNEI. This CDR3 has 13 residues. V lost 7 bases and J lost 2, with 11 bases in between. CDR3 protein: CASTGDINTEAFF. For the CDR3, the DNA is TGTGCCAGCACTGGGGACATTAACACTGAAGCTTTCTTT.

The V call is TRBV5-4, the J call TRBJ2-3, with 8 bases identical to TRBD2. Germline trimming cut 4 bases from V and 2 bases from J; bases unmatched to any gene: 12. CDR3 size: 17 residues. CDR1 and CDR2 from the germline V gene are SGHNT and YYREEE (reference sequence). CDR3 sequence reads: CASSPLRAGGTTDTQYF. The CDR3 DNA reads TGTGCCAGCAGCCCTCTGAGGGCGGGGGGAACCACAGATACGCAGTATTTT.

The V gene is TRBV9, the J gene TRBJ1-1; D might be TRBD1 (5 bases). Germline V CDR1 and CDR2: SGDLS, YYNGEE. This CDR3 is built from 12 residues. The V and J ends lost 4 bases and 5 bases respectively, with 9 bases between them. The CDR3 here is CASSQDSTEAFF. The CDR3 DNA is TGTGCCAGCAGCCAAGACAGTACTGAAGCTTTCTTT.

In DNA, the CDR3 is TGTGCCAGCAGCACCGGGCCCAGACAGAGCTCTGGAAACACCATATATTTT. Protein sequence: CASSTGPRQSSGNTIYF. This chain uses TRBV21-1 with TRBJ1-3; TRBD1 reflects the table's D call only, with no check against the DNA. TRBV21-1 is a documented pseudogene. The CDR3 has 17 residues.

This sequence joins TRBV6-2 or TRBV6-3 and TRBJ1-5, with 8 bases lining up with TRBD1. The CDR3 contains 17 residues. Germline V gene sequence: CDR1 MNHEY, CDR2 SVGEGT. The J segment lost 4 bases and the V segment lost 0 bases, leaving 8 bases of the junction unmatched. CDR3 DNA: TGTGCCAGCAGTTACTCTACGACAGGGGACAGGAATCAGCCCCAGCATTTT. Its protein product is CASSYSTTGDRNQPQHF.

Here the CDR3 reads CASSLGHRNQPQHF. CDR3 nucleotides: TGTGCCAGCAGCCTCGGACACCGCAATCAGCCCCAGCATTTT. V is TRBV3-1 (or the pseudogene TRBV3-2) and J is TRBJ1-5; tentative D call: TRBD1 (5 bases). This CDR3 is built from 14 residues. The germline CDR1 and CDR2 sequences are LGHDT and YNNKEL (reference sequence). Between the trimmed V and J ends, which lost 4 bases and 2 bases, there was a span of 9 bases.

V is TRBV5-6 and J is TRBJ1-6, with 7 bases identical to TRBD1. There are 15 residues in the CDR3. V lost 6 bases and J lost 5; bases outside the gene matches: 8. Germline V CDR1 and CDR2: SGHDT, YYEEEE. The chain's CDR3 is CASTSWDRDNSPLHF. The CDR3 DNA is TGTGCCAGCACCTCCTGGGACAGAGATAATTCACCCCTCCACTTT.

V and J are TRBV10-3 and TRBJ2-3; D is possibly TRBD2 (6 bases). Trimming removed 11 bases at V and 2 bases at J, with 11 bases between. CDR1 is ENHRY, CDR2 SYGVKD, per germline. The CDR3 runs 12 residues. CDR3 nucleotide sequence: TGTGCCGTGTCGGGGGACACAGATACGCAGTATTTT. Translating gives CAVSGDTDTQYF.

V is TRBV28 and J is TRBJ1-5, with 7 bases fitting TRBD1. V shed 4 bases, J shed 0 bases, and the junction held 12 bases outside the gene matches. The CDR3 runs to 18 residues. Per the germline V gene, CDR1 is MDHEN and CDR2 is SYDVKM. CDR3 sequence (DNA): TGTGCCAGCAGTTCCCCGGACAGGCGGCAATATAGCAATCAGCCCCAGCATTTT. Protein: CASSSPDRRQYSNQPQHF.

In DNA form, the CDR3 reads TGTGCCAGCAGCTTAGGCCCCGGTTCACCCCTCCACTTT. It is translated as CASSLGPGSPLHF. This chain links TRBV13 with TRBJ1-6; no clear D. V was pared by 0 bases and J by 9 bases, with 6 bases between. The CDR3 is 13 residues long. In germline, CDR1 is PRHDT, CDR2 FYEKMQ (reference sequence).

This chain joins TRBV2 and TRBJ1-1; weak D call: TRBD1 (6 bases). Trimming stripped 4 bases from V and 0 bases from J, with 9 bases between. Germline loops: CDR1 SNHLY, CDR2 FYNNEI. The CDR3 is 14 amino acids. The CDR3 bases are TGTGCCAGCAGTGTGCACAGGGTGAACACTGAAGCTTTCTTT. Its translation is CASSVHRVNTEAFF.

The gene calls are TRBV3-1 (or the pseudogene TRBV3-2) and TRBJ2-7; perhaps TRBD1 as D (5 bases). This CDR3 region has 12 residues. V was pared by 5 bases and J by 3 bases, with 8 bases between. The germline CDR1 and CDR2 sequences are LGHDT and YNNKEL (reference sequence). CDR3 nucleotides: TGTGCCAGCAGCTCCACAGGCTACGAGCAGTACTTC. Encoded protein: CASSSTGYEQYF.

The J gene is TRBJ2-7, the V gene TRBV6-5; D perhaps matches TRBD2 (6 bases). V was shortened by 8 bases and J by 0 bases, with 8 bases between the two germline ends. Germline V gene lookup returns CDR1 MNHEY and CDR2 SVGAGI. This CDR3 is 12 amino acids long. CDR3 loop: CASSGSSYEQYF. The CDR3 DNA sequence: TGTGCCAGCTCCGGGAGCTCCTACGAGCAGTACTTC.

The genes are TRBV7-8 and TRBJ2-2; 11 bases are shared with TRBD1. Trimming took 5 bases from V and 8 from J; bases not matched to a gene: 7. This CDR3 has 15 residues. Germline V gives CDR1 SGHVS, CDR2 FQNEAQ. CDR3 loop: CASSTRDRGMGELFF. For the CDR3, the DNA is TGTGCCAGCAGCACCCGGGACAGGGGGATGGGGGAGCTGTTTTTT.

The CDR3 nucleotides are TGCGCCAGCAGCTTGGCCACACAGGGGTTCTCCTACAATGAGCAGTTCTTC. This gives the protein CASSLATQGFSYNEQFF. J is TRBJ2-1 and V is TRBV5-1; 7 nucleotides align to TRBD1. This CDR3 has 17 residues. Per germline, CDR1 SGHRS and CDR2 YFSETQ. V dropped 0 bases and J dropped 0; count of bases not matched to a gene: 6.

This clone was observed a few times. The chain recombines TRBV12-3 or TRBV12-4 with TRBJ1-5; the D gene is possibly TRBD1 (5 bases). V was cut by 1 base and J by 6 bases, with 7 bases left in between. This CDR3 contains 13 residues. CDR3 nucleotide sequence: TGTGCCAGCAGTTTAGATGGGGCTCAGCCCCAGCATTTT. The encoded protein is CASSLDGAQPQHF.

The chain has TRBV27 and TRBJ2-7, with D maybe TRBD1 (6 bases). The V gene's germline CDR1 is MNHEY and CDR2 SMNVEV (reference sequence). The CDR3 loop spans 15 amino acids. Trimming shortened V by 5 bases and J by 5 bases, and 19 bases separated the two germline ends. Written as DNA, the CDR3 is TGTGCCAGCAGTATGAATCAACAGGGTACCCACGAGCAGTACTTC. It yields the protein CASSMNQQGTHEQYF.

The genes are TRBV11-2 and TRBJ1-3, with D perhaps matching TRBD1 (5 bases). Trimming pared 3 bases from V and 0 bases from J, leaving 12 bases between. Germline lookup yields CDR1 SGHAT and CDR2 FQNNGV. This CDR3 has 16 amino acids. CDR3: CASSLTSGFSGNTIYF. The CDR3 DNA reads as TGTGCCAGCAGCTTGACTTCAGGGTTCTCTGGAAACACCATATATTTT.